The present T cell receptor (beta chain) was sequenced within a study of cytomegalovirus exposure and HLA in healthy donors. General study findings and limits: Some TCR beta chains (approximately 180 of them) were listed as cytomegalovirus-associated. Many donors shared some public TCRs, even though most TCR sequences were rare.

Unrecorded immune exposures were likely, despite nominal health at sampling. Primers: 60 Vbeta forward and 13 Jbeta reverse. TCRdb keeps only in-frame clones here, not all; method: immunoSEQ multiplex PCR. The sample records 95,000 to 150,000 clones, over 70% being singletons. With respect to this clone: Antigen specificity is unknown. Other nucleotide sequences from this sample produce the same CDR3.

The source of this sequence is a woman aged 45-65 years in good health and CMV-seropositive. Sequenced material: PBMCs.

The CDR3 loop is CASSSYYEQYF. For the CDR3, the DNA is TGTGCCAGCAGCTCCTACTACGAGCAGTACTTC. The rearrangement uses TRBV7-2 and TRBJ2-7; D is ambiguous. V was cut by 4 bases and J by 3 bases, with 4 bases left in between. Germline V gene sequence: CDR1 SGHTA, CDR2 FQGNSA. The CDR3 covers 11 residues.